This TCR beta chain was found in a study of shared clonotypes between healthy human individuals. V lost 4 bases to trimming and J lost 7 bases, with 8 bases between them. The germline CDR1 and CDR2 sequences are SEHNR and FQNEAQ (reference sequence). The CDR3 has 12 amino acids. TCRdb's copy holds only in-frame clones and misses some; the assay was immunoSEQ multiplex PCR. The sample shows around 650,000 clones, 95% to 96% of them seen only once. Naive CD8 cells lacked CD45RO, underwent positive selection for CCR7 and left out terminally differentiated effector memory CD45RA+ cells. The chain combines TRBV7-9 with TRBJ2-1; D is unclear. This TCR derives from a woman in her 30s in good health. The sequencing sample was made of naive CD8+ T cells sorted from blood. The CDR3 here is CASSSGVNEQFF. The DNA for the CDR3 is TGTGCCAGCAGCTCCGGCGTAAATGAGCAGTTCTTC.